What follows is one TCR beta chain and its context. The sample comes from a study of Ad26.COV2.S vaccination and SARS-CoV-2 variants. Study summary: The donor participated in the COV1001 trial, in its Ad26.COV2.S arm.

Here immunoSEQ multiplex PCR was the method, and the copy in TCRdb shows in-frame clones only, minus some. The repertoire holds 350,000 to 450,000 clones, roughly 81% seen once, with around 3% in the top ten. Treatment specified: 19 received Ad26.COV2.S at low or high dose, single or two shots; about 5 received placebo; per-sample allocation not given. The investigators took samples on day 63 after the first vaccine or placebo injection. In Boston, an adult donor aged 18-55 years took part. Spike of the Wuhan-strain SARS-CoV-2 was expressed by an Ad26 vector, which formed the vaccine. Looked up from germline, CDR1 is GTSNPN and CDR2 is SVGIG (reference sequence). This CDR3 region has 13 residues. The V and J ends lost 3 bases and 6 bases respectively, with 14 bases between them.

This chain connects TRBV30 to TRBJ1-1; D unresolved. The receptor's source is a person between 18 and 59 years old who received the Ad26.COV2.S COVID-19 vaccine or a placebo. The sample consisted of peripheral blood, taken in a trial of Ad26.COV2.S vaccine versus placebo. CDR3 nucleotide sequence: TGTGCCTGGAGCCTAGTAGCGGCGGCTGAAGCTTTCTTT. Translation: CAWSLVAAAEAFF.